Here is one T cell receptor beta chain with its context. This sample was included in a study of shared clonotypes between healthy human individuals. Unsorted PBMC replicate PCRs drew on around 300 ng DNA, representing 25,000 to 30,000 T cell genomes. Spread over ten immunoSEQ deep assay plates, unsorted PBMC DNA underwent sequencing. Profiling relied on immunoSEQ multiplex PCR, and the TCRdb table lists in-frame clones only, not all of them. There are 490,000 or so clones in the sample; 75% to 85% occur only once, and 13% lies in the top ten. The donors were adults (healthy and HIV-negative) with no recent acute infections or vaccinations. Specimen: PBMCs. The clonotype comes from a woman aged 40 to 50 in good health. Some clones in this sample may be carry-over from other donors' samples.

This chain's CDR3 is CASSIAPSEETQYF. The DNA of the CDR3 is TGTGCCAGTAGTATAGCCCCTAGCGAGGAGACCCAGTACTTC. The chain is built from TRBV19 and TRBJ2-5, with D maybe TRBD2 (6 bases). CDR3 length: 14 residues. Trimming cost V 1 base and J 5 bases, with 11 bases left between them. CDR1 and CDR2 (germline): LNHDA, SQIVND (reference sequence).